These T cell receptor beta chains were read from a single sample in a study of vaccination and CD4 T cells after COVID-19. TCRdb reprocessed the PCR reads with MiXCR, giving one entry per CDR3 protein. In the table there are 8,500 to 9,500 distinct CDR3 sequences, under 35% of which are singletons. The antigens for these receptors are not known. Material: CD4+ T cells from blood, cultured in vitro. These receptor sequences come from a human donor in good health. Both conserved end residues are part of each CDR3. A D gene is named only where the DNA matches it firmly. Size is omitted from some rows. Given values are once, few, many or a class for expanded clones.

cdr3_aa: CASRRGGGNQPQHF
cdr3_nt: TGTGCCAGCAGAAGGGGTGGGGGAAATCAGCCCCAGCATTTT
j_call: TRBJ1-5
clone_size: -
d_call: -
v_call: TRBV6-1

cdr3_aa: CASSASGTEAFF
cdr3_nt: TGTGCCAGCAGCGCCTCCGGGACAGAAGCTTTCTTT
j_call: TRBJ1-1
clone_size: -
d_call: -
v_call: TRBV11-2

cdr3_aa: CASSSTSTYEQYF
cdr3_nt: TGTGCCAGCAGCAGTACGTCTACCTACGAGCAGTACTTC
j_call: TRBJ2-7
clone_size: once
d_call: -
v_call: TRBV6-1

cdr3_aa: CASSPRLVGEEGYTF
cdr3_nt: TGTGCCAGCAGCCCTAGACTTGTAGGGGAGGAGGGCTACACCTTC
j_call: TRBJ1-2
clone_size: -
d_call: -
v_call: TRBV5-4

cdr3_aa: CASREVGQSHGYTF
cdr3_nt: TGTGCCAGCAGAGAAGTCGGACAGTCGCACGGCTACACCTTC
j_call: TRBJ1-2
clone_size: -
d_call: -
v_call: TRBV2

cdr3_aa: CASNEGLVRYQETQYF
cdr3_nt: TGTGCCAGCAATGAGGGACTAGTTAGGTACCAAGAGACCCAGTACTTC
j_call: TRBJ2-5
clone_size: medium-sized
d_call: TRBD2
v_call: TRBV6-1

cdr3_aa: CSARGGTGNGYTF
cdr3_nt: TGCAGTGCTAGGGGCGGGACAGGGAACGGCTACACCTTC
j_call: TRBJ1-2
clone_size: -
d_call: TRBD1
v_call: TRBV20-1

cdr3_aa: CASRRNTGFANTGELFF
cdr3_nt: TGTGCCAGCAGGCGAAATACAGGGTTTGCGAACACCGGGGAGCTGTTTTTT
j_call: TRBJ2-2
clone_size: once
d_call: -
v_call: TRBV6-1

cdr3_aa: CASSVGRLSGGYTF
cdr3_nt: TGTGCCAGCAGTGTGGGGCGACTCTCCGGAGGCTACACCTTC
j_call: TRBJ1-2
clone_size: -
d_call: -
v_call: TRBV3-1

cdr3_aa: CASSAFGTQLFF
cdr3_nt: TGTGCCAGCAGCGCATTCGGGACACAGCTGTTTTTT
j_call: TRBJ2-2
clone_size: -
d_call: -
v_call: TRBV7-9

cdr3_aa: CASGDGYTF
cdr3_nt: TGTGCCAGCGGCGATGGCTACACCTTC
j_call: TRBJ1-2
clone_size: few
d_call: -
v_call: TRBV7-8

cdr3_aa: CASSERSGNQPQHF
cdr3_nt: TGTGCCAGCAGTGAAAGGAGTGGCAATCAGCCCCAGCATTTT
j_call: TRBJ1-5
clone_size: -
d_call: -
v_call: TRBV2

cdr3_aa: CASSQETLTFGNTIYF
cdr3_nt: TGTGCCAGCAGCCAAGAGACCTTAACCTTCGGAAACACCATATATTTT
j_call: TRBJ1-3
clone_size: -
d_call: -
v_call: TRBV6-1

cdr3_aa: CSVSGTGVDQPQHF
cdr3_nt: TGCAGCGTTTCCGGGACAGGGGTTGACCAGCCCCAGCATTTT
j_call: TRBJ1-5
clone_size: -
d_call: TRBD1
v_call: TRBV29-1

cdr3_aa: CASSLVAGGNGYTF
cdr3_nt: TGCGCCAGCAGCTTGGTTGCCGGGGGAAATGGCTACACCTTC
j_call: TRBJ1-2
clone_size: -
d_call: -
v_call: TRBV5-1

cdr3_aa: CASSAAGLAGNYYEQYF
cdr3_nt: TGTGCCAGCAGCGCCGCGGGCCTAGCGGGGAATTACTACGAGCAGTACTTC
j_call: TRBJ2-7
clone_size: -
d_call: TRBD2
v_call: TRBV5-4

cdr3_aa: CASSDPKTGPFSNQPQHF
cdr3_nt: TGTGCCAGCAGTGACCCCAAGACAGGGCCCTTTAGCAATCAGCCCCAGCATTTT
j_call: TRBJ1-5
clone_size: -
d_call: TRBD1
v_call: TRBV6-4

cdr3_aa: CASGRDGGYTF
cdr3_nt: TGTGCCAGCGGGAGGGACGGAGGCTACACCTTC
j_call: TRBJ1-2
clone_size: few
d_call: -
v_call: TRBV6-1

cdr3_aa: CASSFGGGGSYEQYF
cdr3_nt: TGTGCCAGCAGTTTTGGGGGCGGGGGCTCCTACGAGCAGTACTTC
j_call: TRBJ2-7
clone_size: -
d_call: -
v_call: TRBV12-3/TRBV12-4

cdr3_aa: CASSYGVQGNTIYF
cdr3_nt: TGTGCCAGCAGTTACGGGGTGCAGGGAAACACCATATATTTT
j_call: TRBJ1-3
clone_size: -
d_call: -
v_call: TRBV6-5

cdr3_aa: CASSRDRGYGYTF
cdr3_nt: TGTGCCAGCAGCCGGGACAGGGGCTATGGCTACACCTTC
j_call: TRBJ1-2
clone_size: -
d_call: TRBD1
v_call: TRBV12-3/TRBV12-4

cdr3_aa: CASTLAVNEQFF
cdr3_nt: TGTGCCAGCACCCTAGCGGTGAATGAGCAGTTCTTC
j_call: TRBJ2-1
clone_size: -
d_call: TRBD2
v_call: TRBV6-1

cdr3_aa: CASSFGRQNTEAFF
cdr3_nt: TGTGCCAGCAGCTTCGGACGCCAGAACACTGAAGCTTTCTTT
j_call: TRBJ1-1
clone_size: -
d_call: -
v_call: TRBV5-6

cdr3_aa: CASSPDRGTYERYF
cdr3_nt: TGTGCCAGTAGTCCAGACAGGGGGACCTACGAGCGGTACTTC
j_call: TRBJ2-7
clone_size: few
d_call: TRBD1
v_call: TRBV19

cdr3_aa: CSARRRQGARGANVLTF
cdr3_nt: TGCAGTGCTAGGAGAAGACAGGGGGCGCGGGGGGCCAACGTCCTGACTTTC
j_call: TRBJ2-6
clone_size: hyperexpanded
d_call: TRBD1
v_call: TRBV20-1

cdr3_aa: CSAARGDSNQPQHF
cdr3_nt: TGCAGTGCTGCGCGGGGGGATAGCAATCAGCCCCAGCATTTT
j_call: TRBJ1-5
clone_size: few
d_call: -
v_call: TRBV20-1

cdr3_aa: CASSFQGNTEAFF
cdr3_nt: TGTGCCAGCAGCTTCCAGGGGAACACTGAAGCTTTCTTT
j_call: TRBJ1-1
clone_size: few
d_call: -
v_call: TRBV11-2

cdr3_aa: CAISESSYEQYF
cdr3_nt: TGTGCCATCAGTGAGTCTTCGTACGAGCAGTACTTC
j_call: TRBJ2-7
clone_size: few
d_call: -
v_call: TRBV10-3

cdr3_aa: CASSLTGAANYGYTF
cdr3_nt: TGTGCCAGCAGTCTAACAGGGGCAGCTAACTATGGCTACACCTTC
j_call: TRBJ1-2
clone_size: -
d_call: TRBD1
v_call: TRBV6-1

cdr3_aa: CASSVGEGVGYTF
cdr3_nt: TGTGCCAGCAGCGTAGGGGAAGGTGTGGGCTACACCTTC
j_call: TRBJ1-2
clone_size: once
d_call: -
v_call: TRBV9

cdr3_aa: CASSLAGPTNTGELFF
cdr3_nt: TGCGCCAGCAGCTTGGCGGGGCCGACGAACACCGGGGAGCTGTTTTTT
j_call: TRBJ2-2
clone_size: -
d_call: -
v_call: TRBV5-1

cdr3_aa: CSARDPNGAGGIEAFF
cdr3_nt: TGCAGTGCTAGAGATCCTAATGGGGCGGGCGGAATTGAAGCTTTCTTT
j_call: TRBJ1-1
clone_size: -
d_call: -
v_call: TRBV20-1

cdr3_aa: CASSPSTDTQYF
cdr3_nt: TGTGCCAGCAGTCCAAGTACAGATACGCAGTATTTT
j_call: TRBJ2-3
clone_size: medium-sized
d_call: -
v_call: TRBV7-9

cdr3_aa: CASSPPQGEGTF
cdr3_nt: TGTGCCAGCAGCCCTCCCCAGGGTGAAGGCACCTTC
j_call: TRBJ1-2
clone_size: few
d_call: -
v_call: TRBV7-2

cdr3_aa: CASSLWTRDSYEQYF
cdr3_nt: TGTGCCAGCAGCTTATGGACTCGGGACAGCTACGAGCAGTACTTC
j_call: TRBJ2-7
clone_size: -
d_call: TRBD1
v_call: TRBV7-9

cdr3_aa: CASHRGGDGGPGEQYF
cdr3_nt: TGTGCCAGCCACCGGGGGGGGGACGGAGGCCCAGGGGAGCAGTACTTC
j_call: TRBJ2-7
clone_size: -
d_call: TRBD2
v_call: TRBV6-1

cdr3_aa: CASSEARGMTGELFF
cdr3_nt: TGCGCCAGCAGTGAGGCCAGGGGGATGACCGGGGAGCTGTTTTTT
j_call: TRBJ2-2
clone_size: -
d_call: TRBD1
v_call: TRBV10-1